A single sample is the source of the 18 T cell receptor beta chains below, sequenced in a study of blood T cells in healthy people across ages. Together with a sample-barcoded 5' primer, a J-beta primer mix was included in a second PCR lasting about 7 to 12 cycles. Each CDR3 protein is one row after TCRdb ran MiXCR on the 5' RACE reads. The sample includes hundreds of thousands of distinct CDR3 sequences, about 37% of them seen just once. The specimen was blood. The receptors derive from a man between 18 and 29 years old in good health.

This clonotype turned up a few times. V gene TRBV12-3 or TRBV12-4 combines with J gene TRBJ1-2; 11 positions agree with TRBD1. This CDR3 has 16 amino acids. The ends lost 5 bases at V and 1 base at J; junction bases unmatched: 6. The CDR3 is CASSRTGGLLNYGYTF. The CDR3 nucleotides are TGTGCCAGCAGTCGGACAGGGGGCCTACTTAACTATGGCTACACCTTC.

This clonotype has ten or more counts. The J gene is TRBJ1-2, the V gene TRBV7-9, with D perhaps matching TRBD1 (6 bases). The CDR3 extends over 13 amino acids. Germline CDR1 and CDR2: SEHNR and FQNEAQ (reference sequence). Trimming removed 5 bases from V and 4 bases from J, with 11 bases in between. For the CDR3, the DNA is TGTGCCAGCAGCGCGGACAGCTTCTATGGCTACACCTTC. It encodes CASSADSFYGYTF. Together with reference TRBV7-9 and TRBJ1-2, the CDR3 gives the full variable domain: DTGVSQNPRHKITKRGQNVTFRCDPISEHNRLYWYRQTLGQGPEFLTYFQNEAQLEKSRLLSDRFSAERPKGSFSTLEIQRTEQGDSAMYLCASSADSFYGYTFGSGTRLTVV.

A word on this clonotype: Being one base from a much bigger clone, this may be a read error. This rearrangement joins TRBV20-1 to TRBJ2-7; 12 bases line up with TRBD2. The germline V gene encodes CDR1 DFQATT and CDR2 SNEGSKA (reference sequence). This CDR3 spans 17 amino acids. DNA of the CDR3: TGCAGTGCTGGAGACTGGGGACTAGCGGGCATATCCTACGAGCAGTACTTC. This codes for CSAGDWGLAGISYEQYF.

Concerning this clonotype itself: A much bigger clone sits one base away, suggesting this may be a read error. The chain links TRBV12-3 or TRBV12-4 to TRBJ2-6; tentatively, D is TRBD1 or TRBD2 (5 bases each). V was trimmed by 7 bases and J by 0 bases, leaving 16 bases between them. The CDR3 runs 17 residues. The CDR3: CASMSPGRHSGANVLTF. The CDR3 nucleotides read TGTGCCAGCATGTCTCCGGGACGCCACTCTGGGGCCAACGTCCTGACTTTC.

This clonotype was recorded a few times. The chain links TRBV6-1 to TRBJ2-5; possible D gene TRBD2, 6 bases. The CDR3 covers 15 residues. The germline V gene has CDR1 MNHNS and CDR2 SASEGT. V was clipped by 4 bases and J by 5 bases, with 17 bases between them. DNA of the CDR3: TGTGCCAGCAGTGTGGAGGGTGTCGTTTTTGAGACCCAGTACTTC. Its translation: CASSVEGVVFETQYF.

This clonotype showed up just once. The rearrangement joins TRBV20-1 to TRBJ2-2; 12 bases line up with TRBD2. CDR1 DFQATT and CDR2 SNEGSKA come from the germline V gene (reference sequence). V shed 3 bases, J shed 0 bases, and the junction held 8 bases outside the gene matches. This CDR3 comprises 18 residues. The CDR3 nucleotides read TGCAGTGCTAGCGATTCGGCTAGCGGGGGGGCGAACACCGGGGAGCTGTTTTTT. The encoded protein is CSASDSASGGANTGELFF.

This clonotype appeared many times. J is TRBJ1-2 and V is TRBV10-3; 8 nucleotides line up with TRBD1. Germline lookup yields CDR1 ENHRY and CDR2 SYGVKD. The trim removed 7 bases at V and 9 bases at J, leaving 16 bases unmatched. The CDR3 runs 15 residues. The CDR3: CAITPVLMRQGSYTF. CDR3 DNA sequence: TGTGCCATCACCCCAGTCCTGATGAGACAGGGGAGCTACACCTTC.

The rearrangement joins TRBV2 to TRBJ2-5; D call uncertain. V shed 0 bases and J shed 4 bases, with 3 bases lying between them. Germline V gene sequence: CDR1 SNHLY, CDR2 FYNNEI. The CDR3 extends over 12 amino acids. The CDR3: CASSEAGETQYF. The CDR3 nucleotides are TGTGCCAGCAGTGAAGCCGGAGAGACCCAGTACTTC.

The gene calls are TRBV29-1 and TRBJ2-7; 7 bases are shared with TRBD1. The CDR3 contains 11 residues. The V gene end was trimmed by 7 bases and the J gene end by 9 bases; junction bases not matched to a gene: 9. CDR1 and CDR2 from the germline V gene are SQVTM and ANQGSEA. CDR3 protein: CSGQQGIWQYF. The DNA for the CDR3 is TGCAGCGGGCAACAGGGGATTTGGCAGTACTTC.

This clonotype was counted at least ten times. The rearrangement joins TRBV14 to TRBJ2-3, with D unclear. Germline values: CDR1 SGHDN, CDR2 FVKESK. V dropped 0 bases and J dropped 10 bases, with 11 bases sitting between them. The CDR3 length is 13 residues. The CDR3 DNA reads TGTGCCAGCAGCCAAGATCCGCTAGAATCGCAGTATTTT. It specifies CASSQDPLESQYF.

This clonotype was seen more than once but under ten times. The V call is TRBV5-6, the J call TRBJ2-7; no reliable D call. Germline lookup yields CDR1 SGHDT and CDR2 YYEEEE. V lost 0 bases to trimming and J lost 6 bases, with 7 bases between them. The CDR3 is made up of 12 amino acids. The CDR3 sequence: CASSLARSEQYF. As DNA, the CDR3 is TGTGCCAGCAGCTTGGCTAGGTCCGAGCAGTACTTC.

V usage is TRBV7-2 and J usage is TRBJ2-3, with a tentative D call TRBD1 (5 bases). V dropped 0 bases and J dropped 1 base, with 11 bases sitting between them. This CDR3 comprises 16 residues. Germline CDR1 and CDR2: SGHTA and FQGNSA. CDR3 in amino acids: CASSLAGLGGTDTQYF. For the CDR3, the DNA is TGTGCCAGCAGCTTAGCGGGCCTAGGGGGCACAGATACGCAGTATTTT. The full variable domain, completed using reference TRBV7-2 and TRBJ2-3, is GAGVSQSPSNKVTEKGKDVELRCDPISGHTALYWYRQSLGQGLEFLIYFQGNSAPDKSGLPSDRFSAERTGGSVSTLTIQRTQQEDSAVYLCASSLAGLGGTDTQYFGPGTRLTVL.

Comments on this clonotype: Compared with germline, one end of the junction differs, possibly owing to a read error. The genes are TRBV24-1 and TRBJ1-5; no firm D call. CDR1 and CDR2 from the germline V gene are KGHDR and SFDVKD. This CDR3 is built from 13 residues. In nucleotides, the CDR3 is TGTGCCACCAGTGAGGATAGCAATCAGTCCCAGCATTTT. It encodes CATSEDSNQSQHF.

DNA for the CDR3: TGTGCCAGCAGCCCGGGACTACAATACAATGAGCAGTTCTTC. Its translation: CASSPGLQYNEQFF. The chain couples TRBV3-1 to TRBJ2-1; 7 positions match TRBD2. Germline-derived CDR1 and CDR2 are LGHDT and YNNKEL (reference sequence). The CDR3 runs to 14 residues. Trimming cost V 4 bases and J 4 bases; bases outside gene matches: 4.

This clonotype has more than one count but fewer than ten. The chain recombines TRBV11-2 with TRBJ2-5; 13 positions agree with TRBD2. This CDR3 is 24 amino acids long. The germline V gene has CDR1 SGHAT and CDR2 FQNNGV. After removal of 3 bases from V and 1 base from J, the junction contained 26 bases not matched to a gene. This chain's CDR3 is CASSFLPIGRFLGTSGEPQETQYF. The DNA for the CDR3 is TGTGCCAGCAGCTTCTTACCCATCGGGCGGTTCCTGGGGACTAGCGGGGAACCCCAAGAGACCCAGTACTTC.

This clonotype was seen only once. The chain joins TRBV7-9 to TRBJ1-4; no firm D call. The CDR3 spans 13 residues. Germline-derived CDR1 and CDR2 are SEHNR and FQNEAQ (reference sequence). The germline V and J ends were trimmed by 3 bases and 4 bases, with 6 bases remaining between them. The chain's CDR3 is CASSLNSNEKLFF. CDR3 DNA sequence: TGTGCCAGCAGCTTGAACAGTAATGAAAAACTGTTTTTT.

This chain connects TRBV18 to TRBJ1-2; TRBD1 matches at 8 bases. Germline assignment: CDR1 KGHSH and CDR2 LQKENI. The J segment lost 6 bases and the V segment lost 4 bases, leaving 7 bases of the junction unmatched. CDR3 length equals 14 residues. CDR3 nucleotide sequence: TGTGCCAGCTCACGAGCCGGACAGGGCGATGGCTACACCTTC. This gives the protein CASSRAGQGDGYTF. Filled out from reference TRBV18 and TRBJ1-2, the complete variable domain reads NAGVMQNPRHLVRRRGQEARLRCSPMKGHSHVYWYRQLPEEGLKFMVYLQKENIIDESGMPKERFSAEFPKEGPSILRIQQVVRGDSAAYFCASSRAGQGDGYTFGSGTRLTVV.

In regard to this clonotype: The junction shows a germline mismatch at one end, possibly a read error. The rearrangement joins TRBV9 to TRBJ2-4; D assignment may be TRBD1 or TRBD2 (5 bases each). The end of the DNA fits TRBJ2-7 better, so the J call may be wrong. The CDR3 runs 15 residues. Looked up from germline, CDR1 is SGDLS and CDR2 is YYNGEE. The CDR3 DNA follows: TGTGCTAGCAGCCCTCGGGACGGCCACAACTACGAGCAGTACTTC. It codes for CASSPRDGHNYEQYF.